This TCR beta chain was captured by sequencing in a study of T cell repertoires in cytomegalovirus infection. CDR1 and CDR2 from the germline V gene are KGHSH and LQKENI. The CDR3 runs 14 residues. V was pared by 6 bases and J by 3 bases, with 15 bases between. Note on this clonotype: Its antigen remains unidentified.

TCRdb re-called the reads with MiXCR, one entry per CDR3 protein. Of about 330,000 distinct CDR3 sequences listed, roughly 36% are singletons. The sequence was collected from a human donor in good health (CMV status not recorded). Some clones in this sample may be carry-over from other donors' samples. The material was cultured PBMCs, obtained from culture after CMV antigen stimulation. The chain combines TRBV18 with TRBJ2-7; the D gene is possibly TRBD1 (7 bases). The CDR3 loop is CASSPGGGFYEQYF. The CDR3 nucleotides read TGTGCCAGCTCTCCAGGGGGAGGATTCTACGAGCAGTACTTC.